The 14 T cell receptor beta chains listed next were all sequenced from one sample in a study of shared clonotypes between healthy human individuals. The method was immunoSEQ multiplex PCR; TCRdb's version includes in-frame clones alone and lacks a portion of them. This table has approximately 500,000 clones, more than 65% appearing once. Sequencing used PBMCs. The receptors shown here come from a woman in her forties in good health. Some clones in this sample may be carry-over from other donors' samples.

The chain links TRBV6-5 to TRBJ2-5, with D perhaps matching TRBD1 or TRBD2 (5 bases each). Germline V CDR1 and CDR2: MNHEY, SVGAGI. V was cut by 2 bases and J by 5 bases, with 15 bases left in between. The length of the CDR3 is 15 residues. The chain's CDR3 is CASSYGGGAVETQYF. CDR3 DNA: TGTGCCAGCAGTTACGGGGGTGGGGCTGTCGAGACCCAGTACTTC.

The chain couples TRBV7-8 to TRBJ2-7; 9 bases are shared with TRBD2. CDR1 and CDR2 (germline): SGHVS, FQNEAQ. V was clipped by 7 bases and J by 3 bases; unmatched bases: 16. CDR3 size: 17 residues. The CDR3 spells CASTQSFSGSNGYEQYF. As DNA, the CDR3 is TGTGCCAGCACCCAATCCTTTAGCGGGAGCAACGGCTACGAGCAGTACTTC.

This chain connects TRBV7-2 to TRBJ2-7, with TRBD2 identical over 12 bases. Germline V lookup: CDR1 SGHTA, CDR2 FQGNSA. The V segment lost 2 bases and the J segment 3 bases; nucleotides outside the gene matches: 2. This CDR3 has 15 residues. CDR3: CASSLLAGGYYEQYF. The CDR3 nucleotides read TGTGCCAGCAGCTTACTAGCGGGAGGGTACTACGAGCAGTACTTC.

The rearrangement uses TRBV28 and TRBJ1-2; possible D gene TRBD1, 5 bases. Trimming removed 2 bases at V and 6 bases at J, with 10 bases between. Germline CDR1 is MDHEN and CDR2 is SYDVKM. CDR3 size: 13 residues. The CDR3 loop is CASSLAGINGYTF. The CDR3 DNA follows: TGTGCCAGCAGTTTAGCAGGGATAAATGGCTACACCTTC.

The J gene is TRBJ1-4, the V gene TRBV6-5; TRBD1 is a possible D gene (6 bases). This CDR3 region has 15 residues. Trimming took off 5 bases at V and 7 bases at J, with 17 bases between the two ends. The V gene's germline CDR1 is MNHEY and CDR2 SVGAGI. Here the CDR3 reads CASSLRGGVGEKLFF. CDR3 DNA: TGTGCCAGCAGTCTAAGGGGGGGCGTCGGTGAAAAACTGTTTTTT.

The chain combines TRBV5-1 with TRBJ1-4; unclear D gene. V was pared by 4 bases and J by 0 bases, with 10 bases between. Germline assignment: CDR1 SGHRS and CDR2 YFSETQ. This CDR3 has 15 residues. This CDR3 is CASSDVTATNEKLFF. The DNA for the CDR3 is TGCGCCAGCAGCGATGTGACGGCAACTAATGAAAAACTGTTTTTT.

This clone was counted once. The gene calls are TRBV7-8 and TRBJ2-7; D may match TRBD1 or TRBD2 (5 bases each). V lost 3 bases, J lost 0 bases, and 15 bases lay in between. The CDR3 length is 16 residues. Per the germline V gene, CDR1 is SGHVS and CDR2 is FQNEAQ. CDR3 in DNA: TGTGCCAGCAGCTTCACCTCAGGGACCTTCTCCTACGAGCAGTACTTC. Its translation: CASSFTSGTFSYEQYF.

V gene TRBV6-6 combines with J gene TRBJ2-5; D is unresolved. Germline CDR1 reads MNHNY; CDR2 reads SVGAGI (reference sequence). The length of the CDR3 is 12 residues. V lost 4 bases and J 5 bases, leaving 8 bases between the germline ends. In nucleotides, the CDR3 is TGTGCCAGCAGTTCATCGATCGAGACCCAGTACTTC. Protein sequence: CASSSSIETQYF.

The chain links TRBV10-3 to TRBJ1-2, with TRBD1 matching 8 bases. CDR1 and CDR2 from the germline V gene are ENHRY and SYGVKD. Trimming took 4 bases from V and 8 from J; bases not matched to a gene: 6. This CDR3 has 13 amino acids. CDR3: CAISARGREGYTF. The CDR3 DNA is TGTGCCATCAGTGCCAGGGGGCGCGAAGGCTACACCTTC.

This sequence joins TRBV5-4 and TRBJ2-7; 12 bases fit TRBD2. The CDR3 loop spans 15 amino acids. V lost 2 bases and J lost 3; bases outside the gene matches: 3. The V gene's germline CDR1 is SGHNT and CDR2 YYREEE (reference sequence). CDR3 residues: CASSFGTSGLYEQYF. DNA for the CDR3: TGTGCCAGCAGCTTTGGGACTAGCGGGCTCTACGAGCAGTACTTC.

The chain joins TRBV28 to TRBJ1-1; the D gene is possibly TRBD1 (6 bases). Trimming left V 7 bases short and J 2 bases short, with 17 bases between. CDR3 length: 15 residues. CDR1 is MDHEN and CDR2 is SYDVKM in the germline V gene. CDR3 in DNA: TGTGCCAGCATATCACCACAGGGAGGAAACACTGAAGCTTTCTTT. Its protein product is CASISPQGGNTEAFF.

The rearrangement joins TRBV16 to TRBJ2-2; D unclear. This CDR3 contains 14 residues. Germline V gives CDR1 KGHSY, CDR2 FQNENV. V gave up 2 bases and J gave up 4 bases, with 8 bases separating them. The CDR3 loop reads CASSQRRSTGELFF. For the CDR3, the DNA is TGTGCCAGCAGCCAACGAAGGAGCACCGGGGAGCTGTTTTTT.

The CDR3 protein is CASSSGLAGAETQYF. The CDR3 DNA reads TGTGCCAGCAGCTCGGGACTAGCGGGAGCAGAGACCCAGTACTTC. The chain uses TRBV7-2 and TRBJ2-5, with 14 bases lining up with TRBD2. The CDR3 covers 15 residues. The germline V gene has CDR1 SGHTA and CDR2 FQGNSA. V dropped 4 bases and J dropped 4; count of bases not matched to a gene: 2.

This clone was seen only a few times. The chain is built from TRBV6-1 and TRBJ1-5, with a weak D call TRBD1 (6 bases). Germline assignment: CDR1 MNHNS and CDR2 SASEGT. The CDR3 runs to 15 residues. V was shortened by 5 bases and J by 5 bases, with 16 bases between the two germline ends. CDR3 residues: CASSFSDREDQPQHF. The CDR3 coding sequence is TGTGCCAGCAGTTTTTCGGACAGAGAAGATCAGCCCCAGCATTTT.